This T cell receptor beta chain emerged from a study of blood T cell repertoires in COVID-19. Study-level background: Samples representing acute and convalescent COVID-19 were sourced from the United States, Italy and Spain. T cells, B-cell-depleted T cells, or PBMCs provided the cDNA or gDNA that served as material.

Methods used by the authors: Amplifying reference gene primers gave estimates of nucleated cell counts. The assay was immunoSEQ multiplex PCR, and TCRdb's table has in-frame clones only and misses some. V and J calls and clone size are copied from that table; D and trimming were computed from the DNA. Of approximately 200,000 clones in the sample, roughly nine tenths were seen once. Material: peripheral blood. This TCR was sampled from a woman aged 25 to 45 with active or convalescent COVID-19.

CDR3 protein: CASSSPESGKRYTQYF. CDR3 nucleotide sequence: TGTGCCAGCAGCTCACCAGAGAGCGGGAAACGATATACGCAGTATTTT. The chain has TRBV5-4 and TRBJ2-3; 7 nucleotides line up with TRBD2. With V trimmed by 3 bases and J by 7 bases, 14 bases remained unmatched. CDR3 length: 16 amino acids. Germline CDR1 SGHNT, CDR2 YYREEE (reference sequence).